These 17 T cell receptor beta chains came from one sample sequenced in a study of T-cell memory formation after mild COVID-19. TCRdb processed the 5' RACE reads anew with MiXCR; each CDR3 protein has one entry. The sample has around 250,000 distinct CDR3 sequences; more than 8% are singletons. The specimen was PBMCs or a T cell subset sorted from them (not recorded which). The receptors here all came from a man aged 18 to 29 who had mild COVID-19 (a few samples of this study predate the infection). Cell type and time point are not known.

The chain joins TRBV7-2 to TRBJ2-5, with 8 nucleotides matching TRBD1. The V gene's germline CDR1 is SGHTA and CDR2 FQGNSA. With 2 bases clipped from V and 1 base from J, the junction kept 9 bases outside the gene matches. This CDR3 has 17 amino acids. CDR3 nucleotide sequence: TGTGCCAGCAGCTTATGGCTTGACAGGGGATTCCAAGAGACCCAGTACTTC. The encoded protein is CASSLWLDRGFQETQYF.

This clonotype showed up just a few times. The V call is TRBV4-3, the J call TRBJ2-3, with D hard to call. Germline V gene lookup returns CDR1 LGHNA and CDR2 YSLEER. V was cut by 0 bases and J by 0 bases, with 10 bases left in between. The CDR3 is made up of 16 amino acids. CDR3 sequence: CASSQDTGLSTDTQYF. DNA of the CDR3: TGCGCCAGCAGCCAAGACACGGGCCTTAGCACAGATACGCAGTATTTT.

This clonotype was counted only a few times. The chain is built from TRBV6-6 and TRBJ2-7, with D possibly matching TRBD2 (6 bases). Per the germline V gene, CDR1 is MNHNY and CDR2 is SVGAGI (reference sequence). CDR3 length equals 14 residues. Trimming took 6 bases from V and 3 from J, leaving 15 bases between them. The CDR3 DNA sequence: TGTGCCAGCAGCAGGGATGCGGGGATCTACGAGCAGTACTTC. It yields the protein CASSRDAGIYEQYF.

In its sample, this clonotype was seen a few times. The gene calls are TRBV7-9 and TRBJ2-1; possible D gene TRBD1, 6 bases. CDR3 length: 13 residues. CDR1 is SEHNR, CDR2 FQNEAQ, per germline (reference sequence). V lost 2 bases to trimming and J lost 6 bases, with 8 bases between them. As DNA, the CDR3 is TGTGCCAGCAGCTTACAAGGGGGCAATGAGCAGTTCTTC. Encoded protein: CASSLQGGNEQFF. Drawing the rest from reference TRBV7-9 and TRBJ2-1, the complete variable domain is DTGVSQNPRHKITKRGQNVTFRCDPISEHNRLYWYRQTLGQGPEFLTYFQNEAQLEKSRLLSDRFSAERPKGSFSTLEIQRTEQGDSAMYLCASSLQGGNEQFFGPGTRLTVL.

This clonotype was counted only a few times. V is TRBV20-1 and J is TRBJ1-5, with TRBD1 identical over 8 bases. This CDR3 comprises 16 residues. V lost 4 bases to trimming and J lost 0 bases; unmatched junction nucleotides: 8. Germline V gene sequence: CDR1 DFQATT, CDR2 SNEGSKA (reference sequence). CDR3 residues: CSATDRGGFSNQPQHF. Here the CDR3 DNA reads TGCAGTGCTACAGACAGGGGCGGGTTTAGCAATCAGCCCCAGCATTTT.

This chain joins TRBV20-1 and TRBJ2-7; weak D call: TRBD1 (6 bases). The CDR3 totals 13 residues. Germline assignment: CDR1 DFQATT and CDR2 SNEGSKA (reference sequence). V lost 0 bases, J lost 3 bases, and 9 bases lay in between. The CDR3 bases are TGCAGTGCTAGAGAGGACAGATTCTACGAGCAGTACGTC. It codes for CSAREDRFYEQYV.

The sample holds a few counts of this clonotype. The J gene is TRBJ2-2, the V gene TRBV27; tentatively, D is TRBD1 (6 bases). V lost 5 bases and J lost 2, with 15 bases in between. From germline, CDR1 is MNHEY and CDR2 SMNVEV (reference sequence). This CDR3 has 16 residues. The CDR3 sequence is CASSPSRQANTGELFF. The CDR3 DNA follows: TGTGCCAGCAGTCCAAGCAGACAGGCCAACACCGGGGAGCTGTTTTTT.

The gene calls are TRBV5-1 and TRBJ2-1; D might be TRBD2 (5 bases). There are 18 residues in the CDR3. Per the germline V gene, CDR1 is SGHRS and CDR2 is YFSETQ. V dropped 0 bases and J dropped 10 bases, with 26 bases sitting between them. The CDR3, as DNA: TGCGCCAGCAGCTTGGGCCCCTTCGGAAGAGAGGGTACGCGGGAGCAGTTCTTC. Amino acid sequence: CASSLGPFGREGTREQFF.

V and J are TRBV9 and TRBJ2-7; weak D call: TRBD1 (5 bases). Trimming removed 0 bases at V and 2 bases at J, with 12 bases between. The CDR3 consists of 15 residues. Germline V gene lookup returns CDR1 SGDLS and CDR2 YYNGEE. The CDR3 DNA is TGTGCCAGCAGCGTAGGCGGTCAGGGTACCTACGAGCAGTACGTC. It codes for CASSVGGQGTYEQYV.

The rearrangement links TRBV3-1 to TRBJ2-3; weak D call: TRBD1 (6 bases). The CDR3 contains 16 residues. Trimming took 0 bases from V and 8 from J, leaving 18 bases between them. Germline CDR1 and CDR2: LGHDT and YNNKEL (reference sequence). For the CDR3, the DNA is TGTGCCAGCAGCCAAGATGTGGCTAGCCGAGGGGGTACGCAGTATTTT. Protein: CASSQDVASRGGTQYF.

This clonotype turned up a few times. The V call is TRBV7-2, the J call TRBJ1-2, with D perhaps TRBD1 (5 bases). The CDR3 spans 14 residues. Germline-derived CDR1 and CDR2 are SGHTA and FQGNSA. V was shortened by 5 bases and J by 5 bases, with 15 bases between the two germline ends. CDR3 sequence (DNA): TGTGCCAGCAGCCCCGGGACGGAAAATTATGGCTACACCTTC. This encodes CASSPGTENYGYTF.

This clonotype was seen many times. The genes are TRBV7-2 and TRBJ2-1; D is possibly TRBD1 (7 bases). The ends were cut back, 2 bases at V and 8 bases at J, with 13 bases in the middle. The germline V gene has CDR1 SGHTA and CDR2 FQGNSA. CDR3 size: 14 residues. For the CDR3, the DNA is TGTGCCAGCAGCTTAAGGCGGGACAGTGATGAGCAGTTCTTC. Residues: CASSLRRDSDEQFF.

This clonotype was found a few times. V usage is TRBV15 and J usage is TRBJ2-3; D is unresolved. V was cut by 3 bases and J by 5 bases, with 6 bases left in between. Germline CDR1 reads LNHNV; CDR2 reads YYDKDF (reference sequence). CDR3 length: 12 residues. The CDR3, as DNA: TGTGCCACCAGCAGCTTAGGAGATACGCAGTATTTT. Translating it yields CATSSLGDTQYF. Using reference TRBV15 and TRBJ2-3 for the parts outside the CDR3, the full variable domain is DAMVIQNPRYQVTQFGKPVTLSCSQTLNHNVMYWYQQKSSQAPKLLFHYYDKDFNNEADTPDNFQSRRPNTSFCFLDIRSPGLGDTAMYLCATSSLGDTQYFGPGTRLTVL.

This clonotype was picked up a small number of times. This CDR3 reads CASSQEYQGPDTQYF. The CDR3 DNA sequence: TGTGCCAGCAGCCAAGAATATCAGGGACCAGATACGCAGTATTTT. J is TRBJ2-3 and V is TRBV3-1; tentatively, D is TRBD1 or TRBD2 (5 bases each). The CDR3 is 15 amino acids. With 0 bases removed from V and 4 bases from J, the gap between germline ends came to 11 bases. Germline lookup yields CDR1 LGHDT and CDR2 YNNKEL (reference sequence).

This clonotype was observed at least ten times. This chain connects TRBV5-6 to TRBJ1-2; D is ambiguous. Per the germline V gene, CDR1 is SGHDT and CDR2 is YYEEEE. The CDR3 length is 13 residues. The ends were cut back, 2 bases at V and 0 bases at J, with 5 bases in the middle. The CDR3 loop is CASSFEANYGYTF. The CDR3 region has the DNA TGTGCCAGCAGCTTCGAAGCTAACTATGGCTACACCTTC.

This clonotype has a handful of counts. The genes are TRBV10-3 and TRBJ2-5, with D possibly being TRBD2 (6 bases). CDR1 ENHRY and CDR2 SYGVKD come from the germline V gene. The V gene lost 5 bases and the J gene lost 4 bases, with 14 bases spanning the gap. The CDR3 contains 14 residues. The CDR3 region is CAISWSSVRETQYF. The CDR3 nucleotides are TGTGCCATCAGTTGGTCTAGCGTTCGAGAGACCCAGTACTTC.

In this sample, this clonotype turned up many times. The chain recombines TRBV5-1 with TRBJ2-1; a weak D match, TRBD2 (5 bases). Per the germline V gene, CDR1 is SGHRS and CDR2 is YFSETQ. This CDR3 region has 14 residues. Trimming cost V 4 bases and J 8 bases, with 16 bases left between them. CDR3 sequence reads: CASSPLSPEDEQFF. DNA of the CDR3: TGCGCCAGCAGCCCCCTATCCCCGGAGGATGAGCAGTTCTTC.